The 27 T cell receptor beta chains listed next were all sequenced from one sample in a study of shared clonotypes between healthy human individuals. Generated by immunoSEQ multiplex PCR, the TCRdb table keeps only in-frame clones and is missing some. Altogether about 96,000 clones are present, less than 50% being singletons, with the ten largest covering about 16%. The specimen sequenced was PBMCs. These receptors were obtained from a woman aged 40 to 49 in good health. Some clones in this sample may be carry-over from other donors' samples.

The table lists this clone with a few counts. The rearrangement links TRBV6-5 to TRBJ1-1; 9 bases are a match to TRBD1. CDR3 length equals 15 residues. Germline CDR1 MNHEY, CDR2 SVGAGI. After removal of 0 bases from V and 5 bases from J, the junction contained 4 bases not matched to a gene. CDR3 amino acids: CASSYSGQGGTEAFF. In DNA form, the CDR3 reads TGTGCCAGCAGTTACTCGGGACAGGGAGGTACTGAAGCTTTCTTT.

The sample holds a few counts of this clone. The chain uses TRBV29-1 and TRBJ2-7; 11 nucleotides match TRBD1. The germline CDR1 and CDR2 sequences are SQVTM and ANQGSEA. The CDR3 length is 11 residues. CDR3 loop: CNGQGAYEQYF. The CDR3 bases are TGCAACGGACAGGGGGCTTACGAGCAGTACTTC.

Regarding this clone: Mismatch with germline at one junction end may stem from a read error. The V call is TRBV5-6, the J call TRBJ2-5, with 11 bases aligning to TRBD2. The CDR3 consists of 13 residues. Germline V gene lookup returns CDR1 SGHDT and CDR2 YYEEEE. CDR3 loop: CASSLGLAGGPHF. The CDR3 DNA reads TGTGCCAGCAGCTTGGGTCTAGCGGGAGGCCCCCACTTC. Combining the CDR3 with reference TRBV5-6 and TRBJ2-5 gives the whole variable domain DAGVTQSPTHLIKTRGQQVTLRCSPKSGHDTVSWYQQALGQGPQFIFQYYEEEERQRGNFPDRFSGHQFPNYSSELNVNALLLGDSALYLCASSLGLAGGPHFGPGTRLLVL.

The gene calls are TRBV29-1 and TRBJ2-7; D is unclear. Germline V gene lookup returns CDR1 SQVTM and CDR2 ANQGSEA. CDR3 length: 13 residues. The V and J ends lost 0 bases and 4 bases respectively, with 10 bases between them. The CDR3 sequence: CSVEESRGYEQYF. The CDR3 bases are TGCAGCGTTGAAGAGTCGCGCGGTTACGAGCAGTACTTC.

This clone was recorded many times. Written as DNA, the CDR3 is TGTGCCAGCATCACTCCAGGGGGCTCGGACGAGCAGTACTTC. It specifies CASITPGGSDEQYF. The chain combines TRBV28 with TRBJ2-7; TRBD1 aligns across 8 bases. The CDR3 spans 14 residues. The V segment lost 7 bases and the J segment 5 bases; nucleotides outside the gene matches: 10. The V gene's germline CDR1 is MDHEN and CDR2 SYDVKM.

This chain joins TRBV18 and TRBJ2-7; either TRBD1 or TRBD2 may fit D (5 bases each). The V and J ends lost 1 base and 5 bases respectively, with 12 bases between them. The CDR3 is 14 residues long. Per the germline V gene, CDR1 is KGHSH and CDR2 is LQKENI. The CDR3 coding sequence is TGTGCCAGCTCACCACGGGACGGCACGAACGAGCAGTACTTC. Translated, it gives CASSPRDGTNEQYF.

Details on this clone: Mismatch with germline at one junction end may stem from a read error. The rearrangement uses TRBV28 and TRBJ2-1; 10 bases match TRBD2. There are 15 residues in the CDR3. The germline V gene has CDR1 MDHEN and CDR2 SYDVKM. The DNA of the CDR3 is TGTGCTAGCAATCCAAGCGGGAGGGCCATCAATGAGCAGTTCTTC. This encodes CASNPSGRAINEQFF.

In its sample, this clone was seen a few times. This rearrangement joins TRBV4-3 to TRBJ1-2; no clear D. The CDR3 is 15 residues long. Between the trimmed V and J ends, which lost 3 bases and 0 bases, there was a span of 11 bases. The germline V gene encodes CDR1 LGHNA and CDR2 YSLEER. CDR3 region: CASSQGTSPNYGYTF. The CDR3 DNA reads TGCGCCAGCAGCCAGGGAACCTCCCCTAACTATGGCTACACCTTC.

This clone was detected many times. The genes are TRBV28 and TRBJ2-7; 9 bases are a match to TRBD2. This CDR3 is built from 17 residues. V shed 3 bases and J 6 bases; nucleotides not matched to a gene: 15. The germline V gene encodes CDR1 MDHEN and CDR2 SYDVKM. Here the CDR3 DNA reads TGTGCCAGCAGTTTGGGGGGGGCTAGCGGGAAAATGAGCGAGCAGTACTTC. This encodes CASSLGGASGKMSEQYF.

The chain has TRBV6-5 and TRBJ1-1; the D is unclear. The germline gives CDR1 MNHEY, CDR2 SVGAGI. V lost 4 bases and J 1 base, leaving 10 bases between the germline ends. The CDR3 loop spans 14 amino acids. CDR3 amino acids: CASSWRQQNTEAFF. CDR3 in DNA: TGTGCCAGCAGTTGGAGGCAGCAGAACACTGAAGCTTTCTTT.

The DNA for the CDR3 is TGTGCCAGCAGCTTGGAGGGGGGACAGGCGCCTGAAGCTTTCTTT. Its translation: CASSLEGGQAPEAFF. V and J are TRBV5-4 and TRBJ1-1; 8 nucleotides line up with TRBD1. Trimming took 0 bases from V and 6 from J; bases not matched to a gene: 7. From germline, CDR1 is SGHNT and CDR2 YYREEE (reference sequence). The length of the CDR3 is 15 residues.

This clone was counted many times. The chain carries TRBV30 and TRBJ2-5; possibly TRBD2 for D (6 bases). V was clipped by 0 bases and J by 4 bases, with 12 bases between them. CDR3 size: 14 residues. The germline V gene encodes CDR1 GTSNPN and CDR2 SVGIG (reference sequence). The CDR3 coding sequence is TGTGCCTGGAGTGTAGTGGGTAGCGGAGAGACCCAGTACTTC. Translation: CAWSVVGSGETQYF.

This clone was observed a handful of times. The rearrangement uses TRBV7-2 and TRBJ2-1; D is possibly TRBD2 (6 bases). There are 16 residues in the CDR3. Trimming removed 0 bases at V and 2 bases at J, with 11 bases between. Germline V gene sequence: CDR1 SGHTA, CDR2 FQGNSA. The CDR3 sequence: CASSLAGSGTYNEQFF. The CDR3 DNA reads TGTGCCAGCAGCTTAGCAGGTAGCGGAACCTACAATGAGCAGTTCTTC.

This clone was detected many times. The sample holds other DNA sequences that translate to the same CDR3. V is TRBV7-8 and J is TRBJ1-5, with 8 bases fitting TRBD1. The CDR3 is 14 residues long. Germline V gene lookup returns CDR1 SGHVS and CDR2 FQNEAQ. J lost 2 bases, V lost 5 bases, and 2 bases had no gene match. This chain's CDR3 is CASSPGQGNQPQHF. In nucleotides, the CDR3 is TGTGCCAGCAGCCCGGGACAGGGCAATCAGCCCCAGCATTTT. The complete variable domain, with remaining parts taken from reference TRBV7-8 and TRBJ1-5, reads GAGVSQSPRYKVAKRGQDVALRCDPISGHVSLFWYQQALGQGPEFLTYFQNEAQLDKSGLPSDRFFAERPEGSVSTLKIQRTQQEDSAVYLCASSPGQGNQPQHFGDGTRLSIL.

The chain couples TRBV19 to TRBJ1-3, with 9 bases aligning to TRBD1. CDR3 length: 15 residues. The V and J ends lost 9 bases and 4 bases, in that order; junction bases with no gene match: 10. Germline V CDR1 and CDR2: LNHDA, SQIVND (reference sequence). The CDR3 DNA follows: TGTGCCAGGGGAGAGGACAGGGGTTCCGGAAACACCATATATTTT. Encoded protein: CARGEDRGSGNTIYF.

Turning to this clone: The junction differs from germline at one of its ends, possibly a read error. The chain employs TRBV29-1 and TRBJ2-7; TRBD1 might be the D (6 bases). CDR1 is SQVTM, CDR2 ANQGSEA, per germline. This CDR3 contains 15 residues. The CDR3 DNA sequence: TGCAGCGTTGCCACCCCATCCGGGACACACTACGAGCGGTACTTC. Its translation: CSVATPSGTHYERYF.

This clone was recorded at least ten times. This chain joins TRBV19 and TRBJ1-4, with D hard to call. In germline, CDR1 is LNHDA, CDR2 SQIVND (reference sequence). Between the trimmed V and J ends, which lost 8 bases and 10 bases, there was a span of 20 bases. This CDR3 is 14 amino acids long. CDR3 nucleotide sequence: TGTGCCAGTGCCGCTCGGGGAGGGTTCGGAAAACTGTTTTTT. This translates into CASAARGGFGKLFF.

This clone occurred many times. This sample includes further DNA sequences coding for the same CDR3. The chain is built from TRBV28 and TRBJ1-5; D is uncertain. Trimming stripped 7 bases from V and 6 bases from J, with 10 bases between. Germline values: CDR1 MDHEN, CDR2 SYDVKM. The CDR3 sequence is 12 residues long. Written as DNA, the CDR3 is TGTGCCAGCACCCCAGCCCGTCAGCCCCAGCATTTT. It yields the protein CASTPARQPQHF.

Comments on this clone: This could be a read error, since a much larger clone is one nucleotide away. Since no conserved phenylalanine or tryptophan closes the CDR3, a read error is the likely cause. The CDR3 region is CASSRSFGLAENTGELFL. The CDR3 DNA sequence: TGTGCCAGCAGCCGGTCATTCGGACTAGCGGAGAACACCGGGGAGCTGTTTCTT. The chain has TRBV7-9 and TRBJ2-2; 10 bases match TRBD2. This CDR3 region has 18 residues. CDR1 is SEHNR, CDR2 FQNEAQ, per germline (reference sequence). The ends lost 5 bases at V and 1 base at J; junction bases unmatched: 10.

The sample holds many counts of this clone. The chain recombines TRBV30 with TRBJ2-1; D unclear. The germline gives CDR1 GTSNPN, CDR2 SVGIG (reference sequence). Trimming removed 1 base from V and 8 bases from J, with 9 bases in between. This CDR3 spans 12 amino acids. This CDR3 reads CAWSGVTHEQFF. The DNA of the CDR3 is TGTGCCTGGAGTGGGGTTACCCATGAGCAGTTCTTC.

This clone was counted many times. This chain joins TRBV5-1 and TRBJ2-2; possibly TRBD2 for D (8 bases). There are 16 residues in the CDR3. CDR1 SGHRS and CDR2 YFSETQ come from the germline V gene. Trimming cost V 4 bases and J 5 bases, with 18 bases left between them. As DNA, the CDR3 is TGCGCCAGCAGCGTTGACAGGGCGGGAGGAACCGGGGAGCTGTTTTTT. It codes for CASSVDRAGGTGELFF.

This clone occurred many times. The V call is TRBV28, the J call TRBJ2-7, with D hard to call. CDR1 is MDHEN, CDR2 SYDVKM, per germline. Trimming pared 4 bases from V and 5 bases from J, leaving 15 bases between. The CDR3 consists of 14 residues. CDR3 sequence: CASSWSASYHEQYF. The CDR3 DNA follows: TGTGCCAGCAGTTGGAGCGCTAGTTACCACGAGCAGTACTTC. Drawing the rest from reference TRBV28 and TRBJ2-7, the complete variable domain is DVKVTQSSRYLVKRTGEKVFLECVQDMDHENMFWYRQDPGLGLRLIYFSYDVKMKEKGDIPEGYSVSREKKERFSLILESASTNQTSMYLCASSWSASYHEQYFGPGTRLTVT.

The DNA of the CDR3 is TGTGCCAGCAGTTTAATAGCGGGGGCCTCCGAGCAGTACTTC. Residues: CASSLIAGASEQYF. V gene TRBV28 combines with J gene TRBJ2-7, with TRBD2 matching over 9 bases. Trimming removed 2 bases from V and 6 bases from J; junction bases left unmatched: 5. This CDR3 has 14 amino acids. Germline V gives CDR1 MDHEN, CDR2 SYDVKM.

V usage is TRBV2 and J usage is TRBJ2-6, with D hard to call. Per the germline V gene, CDR1 is SNHLY and CDR2 is FYNNEI. The CDR3 runs to 14 residues. The ends were cut back, 6 bases at V and 0 bases at J, with 6 bases in the middle. The CDR3 bases are TGTGCCAGCAGCACGGCCTCTGGGGCCAACGTCCTGACTTTC. This sequence encodes CASSTASGANVLTF. The full variable domain, in which reference TRBV2 and TRBJ2-6 provide the parts outside the CDR3, is EPEVTQTPSHQVTQMGQEVILRCVPISNHLYFYWYRQILGQKVEFLVSFYNNEISEKSEIFDDQFSVERPDGSNFTLKIRSTKLEDSAMYFCASSTASGANVLTFGAGSRLTVL.

This rearrangement joins TRBV30 to TRBJ2-1; 7 nucleotides agree with TRBD2. The length of the CDR3 is 16 residues. Looked up from germline, CDR1 is GTSNPN and CDR2 is SVGIG (reference sequence). J gave up 14 bases and V 1 base, and 20 bases lay outside the gene matches. The CDR3 protein is CAWSATPGLVPPRKFF. CDR3 bases: TGTGCCTGGAGTGCGACTCCTGGACTAGTACCCCCACGGAAGTTCTTC.

There are many counts of this clone. The chain joins TRBV30 to TRBJ1-2, with D unclear. With 4 bases removed from V and 2 bases from J, the gap between germline ends came to 14 bases. From germline, CDR1 is GTSNPN and CDR2 SVGIG (reference sequence). The CDR3 is 14 amino acids. The CDR3 DNA reads TGTGCCTGGACCTTACAAACATCCAACTATGGCTACACCTTC. Protein sequence: CAWTLQTSNYGYTF.

The rearrangement links TRBV25-1 to TRBJ2-7; D perhaps matches TRBD2 (6 bases). This CDR3 comprises 16 residues. Germline V gives CDR1 MGHDK, CDR2 SYGVNS. V was shortened by 5 bases and J by 3 bases, with 20 bases between the two germline ends. The CDR3 region has the DNA TGTGCCAGCAGTACCCCCCACGGGGGAGAAATCTACGAGCAGTACTTC. This codes for CASSTPHGGEIYEQYF.